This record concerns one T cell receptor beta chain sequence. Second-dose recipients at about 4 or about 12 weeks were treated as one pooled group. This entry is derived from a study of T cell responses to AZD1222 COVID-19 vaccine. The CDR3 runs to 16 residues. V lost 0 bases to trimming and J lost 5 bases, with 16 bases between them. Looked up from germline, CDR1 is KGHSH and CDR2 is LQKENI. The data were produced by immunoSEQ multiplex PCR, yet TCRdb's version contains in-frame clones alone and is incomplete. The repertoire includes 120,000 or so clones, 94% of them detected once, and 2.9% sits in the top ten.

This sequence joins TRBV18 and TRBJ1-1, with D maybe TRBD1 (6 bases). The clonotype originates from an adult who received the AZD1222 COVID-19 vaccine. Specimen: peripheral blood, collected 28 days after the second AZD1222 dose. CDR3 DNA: TGTGCCAGCTCACCACCGCTTCGGGGGGCGCAGACTGAAGCTTTCTTT. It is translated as CASSPPLRGAQTEAFF.